The TCR beta chain under discussion was sequenced for a study of T cells in Graves' hyperthyroidism and ophthalmopathy. Study-wide points: Among thyroid clonotypes expanded above 0.001, most also appeared in blood.

Researchers amplified the TCR beta CDR3 regions from RNA transcripts. The HTBI primer set drove a first-round RT-PCR of the TCR CDR3. TCRdb re-called the multiplex PCR reads with MiXCR, one entry per CDR3 protein. Seen here are about 350,000 distinct CDR3 sequences, roughly 18% observed once, and the top ten hold roughly a sixth. This clonotype appeared a few times. The antigen remains undetermined. CDR1 is MDHEN and CDR2 is SYDVKM in the germline V gene. CDR3 length equals 16 residues. V shed 8 bases, J shed 1 base, and the junction held 9 bases outside the gene matches. Patients with ophthalmopathy all had a Clinical Activity Score of at least 3, a NOSPECS grade of at least 4 and duration under 3 months. 10 ml fresh peripheral blood yielded the PBMCs.

The material sequenced was blood. This receptor was obtained from a woman aged 35 to 49 with Graves' ophthalmopathy. The chain joins TRBV28 to TRBJ2-2; the match to TRBD1 covers 8 bases. The CDR3 reads CASGRNRGWNTGELFF. CDR3 in DNA: TGTGCCAGCGGCCGTAACAGGGGGTGGAACACCGGGGAGCTGTTTTTT.